The 8 T cell receptor beta chains in this list originate from one sample, sequenced in a study of shared clonotypes between healthy human individuals. Assay: immunoSEQ multiplex PCR; the TCRdb copy retains only in-frame clones and omits some. Of around 940,000 clones in the sample, approximately 80% were seen once. Input material: memory CD4+ T cells sorted from blood. Subset noted: CD45RA-negative fraction. All receptors derive from a man younger than 30 in good health.

The genes are TRBV19 and TRBJ2-7; 9 bases fit TRBD1. Germline CDR1 and CDR2: LNHDA and SQIVND (reference sequence). Trimming at V came to 4 bases and at J to 3 bases, leaving 7 bases not matched to a gene. The CDR3 totals 15 residues. CDR3 in DNA: TGTGCCAGTAGTAGAGAGGGACAGGGCCTCTACGAGCAGTACTTC. This codes for CASSREGQGLYEQYF.

This sequence joins TRBV7-9 and TRBJ1-6; weak D call: TRBD1 (6 bases). There are 15 residues in the CDR3. Trimming pared 0 bases from V and 7 bases from J, leaving 10 bases between. Per the germline V gene, CDR1 is SEHNR and CDR2 is FQNEAQ (reference sequence). The CDR3 loop is CASSLAGGPNSPLHF. The CDR3 DNA reads as TGTGCCAGCAGCTTAGCTGGGGGGCCGAATTCACCCCTCCACTTT.

This clone came up a few times. One base away lies a much larger clone, so this may be a sequencing read error. The same CDR3 can be traced to other DNA sequences in this sample. The rearrangement uses TRBV9 and TRBJ1-1; D might be TRBD1 (5 bases). Germline CDR1 and CDR2: SGDLS and YYNGEE. This CDR3 region has 13 residues. V was trimmed by 1 base and J by 1 base, leaving 5 bases between them. Here the CDR3 DNA reads TGTGCCAGCAGCGTACAGGGGAACACTGAAGCTTTCTTT. Residues: CASSVQGNTEAFF.

The chain employs TRBV6-5 and TRBJ1-1; no clear D. Germline lookup yields CDR1 MNHEY and CDR2 SVGAGI. The CDR3 totals 14 residues. Trimming stripped 6 bases from V and 5 bases from J, with 16 bases between. The CDR3 reads CASRSLFSGTEAFF. As DNA, the CDR3 is TGTGCCAGCAGGAGCCTATTCTCGGGAACTGAAGCTTTCTTT.

The chain uses TRBV5-1 and TRBJ1-4; D gene ambiguous. The germline V gene encodes CDR1 SGHRS and CDR2 YFSETQ. Deletions cut 1 base from V and 0 bases from J, with 7 bases between. The CDR3 sequence is 15 residues long. Here the CDR3 reads CASSLTGTTNEKLFF. The CDR3 DNA is TGCGCCAGCAGCTTGACGGGAACAACTAATGAAAAACTGTTTTTT.

V usage is TRBV5-1 and J usage is TRBJ2-1; 9 bases agree with TRBD2. Germline V CDR1 and CDR2: SGHRS, YFSETQ. The CDR3 loop spans 16 amino acids. V trimming: 0 bases; J trimming: 7 bases; junction bases outside the gene matches: 8. Written as DNA, the CDR3 is TGCGCCAGCAGCTTGGCCGTAGCGGGAGAGGGTAATGAGCAGTTCTTC. Encoded protein: CASSLAVAGEGNEQFF.

In this sample, this clone turned up once. The chain is built from TRBV18 and TRBJ2-5; D is uncertain. The CDR3 is made up of 12 amino acids. Germline V lookup: CDR1 KGHSH, CDR2 LQKENI. V was shortened by 5 bases and J by 0 bases, with 4 bases between the two germline ends. CDR3 sequence: CASSGYQETQYF. Here the CDR3 DNA reads TGTGCCAGCTCAGGGTACCAAGAGACCCAGTACTTC.

The chain has TRBV7-2 and TRBJ2-7, with a tentative D call TRBD2 (7 bases). The CDR3 loop spans 14 amino acids. The germline V and J ends were trimmed by 1 base and 6 bases, with 13 bases remaining between them. CDR1 and CDR2 (germline): SGHTA, FQGNSA. CDR3 sequence: CASSLDGGRVEQYF. As DNA, the CDR3 is TGTGCCAGCAGCTTAGACGGGGGGCGTGTCGAGCAGTACTTC.